These 27 T cell receptor beta chains share one sample of origin, sequenced in a study of cytomegalovirus exposure and HLA in healthy donors. Primers for the PCR totalled 60 Vbeta and 13 Jbeta. Sequenced by immunoSEQ multiplex PCR; TCRdb stores in-frame clones only, minus some. The data show around 110,000 clones, approximately 72% seen once. The specimen sequenced was PBMCs. Receptor source: a man between 18 and 29 years old in good health and CMV-seronegative.

The chain combines TRBV10-3 with TRBJ2-1; 12 bases fit TRBD1. The germline CDR1 and CDR2 sequences are ENHRY and SYGVKD. After removal of 7 bases from V and 8 bases from J, the junction contained 3 bases not matched to a gene. CDR3 length equals 13 residues. CDR3 protein: CAITGQGAYEQFF. The CDR3 DNA sequence: TGTGCCATCACGGGACAGGGGGCCTATGAGCAGTTCTTC.

This clone has just a few counts. The V call is TRBV9, the J call TRBJ2-3; 9 positions agree with TRBD2. Trimming removed 0 bases from V and 1 base from J; junction bases left unmatched: 3. CDR1 is SGDLS and CDR2 is YYNGEE in the germline V gene. This CDR3 contains 16 residues. CDR3 nucleotide sequence: TGTGCCAGCAGCGTAGTGGTAGCGGGGGGCACAGATACGCAGTATTTT. Amino acids: CASSVVVAGGTDTQYF.

The V gene is TRBV7-9, the J gene TRBJ2-1, with TRBD2 matching 11 bases. The germline V gene has CDR1 SEHNR and CDR2 FQNEAQ (reference sequence). The length of the CDR3 is 17 residues. Trimming removed 5 bases from V and 0 bases from J; junction bases left unmatched: 6. CDR3 coding DNA: TGTGCCAGCAGCACCTATGGGACTAGCGGCTCCTACAATGAGCAGTTCTTC. This sequence encodes CASSTYGTSGSYNEQFF.

V usage is TRBV4-2 and J usage is TRBJ2-5; 13 positions match TRBD2. The CDR3 length is 18 residues. The J segment lost 4 bases and the V segment lost 0 bases, leaving 8 bases of the junction unmatched. Per the germline V gene, CDR1 is LGHNA and CDR2 is YNFKEQ. The CDR3 DNA reads as TGTGCCAGCAGCCAAGAAGGACTAGCGGGGGCTGCGGGAGAGACCCAGTACTTC. This gives the protein CASSQEGLAGAAGETQYF.

The chain combines TRBV6-5 with TRBJ2-7; 7 bases line up with TRBD1. The germline CDR1 and CDR2 sequences are MNHEY and SVGAGI. The CDR3 has 14 residues. The V segment lost 7 bases and the J segment 0 bases; nucleotides outside the gene matches: 6. The DNA for the CDR3 is TGTGCCAGCACTCTCCGGACAGGCTCCTACGAGCAGTACTTC. Its protein product is CASTLRTGSYEQYF.

The chain combines TRBV29-1 with TRBJ2-2; 13 bases fit TRBD2. The CDR3 runs to 17 residues. The V and J ends lost 7 bases and 0 bases, in that order; junction bases with no gene match: 8. Germline values: CDR1 SQVTM, CDR2 ANQGSEA. CDR3 sequence: CSAWTSGGFSNTGELFF. The CDR3 coding sequence is TGCAGCGCCTGGACTAGCGGGGGCTTTTCGAACACCGGGGAGCTGTTTTTT.

This clone was recorded only once. The rearrangement links TRBV7-8 to TRBJ1-2; 7 bases map to TRBD1. CDR1 SGHVS and CDR2 FQNEAQ come from the germline V gene. The length of the CDR3 is 13 residues. The ends lost 1 base at V and 7 bases at J; junction bases unmatched: 3. The chain's CDR3 is CASSLDAGGGYTF. CDR3 bases: TGTGCCAGCAGCTTAGACGCAGGGGGTGGCTACACCTTC.

The rearrangement uses TRBV29-1 and TRBJ2-1, with D uncertain. Germline V lookup: CDR1 SQVTM, CDR2 ANQGSEA. The CDR3 is 12 residues long. The V end was cut by 4 bases, the J end by 4 bases, with 8 bases between. CDR3 DNA sequence: TGCAGCGTTGCGAGGCAGTACAATGAGCAGTTCTTC. Translating gives CSVARQYNEQFF.

This clone was observed a handful of times. The rearrangement joins TRBV5-4 to TRBJ1-1; possibly TRBD1 for D (5 bases). Germline V lookup: CDR1 SGHNT, CDR2 YYREEE (reference sequence). The V and J ends lost 4 bases and 1 base respectively, with 14 bases between them. CDR3 length equals 15 residues. This CDR3 is CASSVSGAENTEAFF. As DNA, the CDR3 is TGTGCCAGCAGCGTCTCTGGGGCAGAGAACACTGAAGCTTTCTTT.

This chain joins TRBV18 and TRBJ2-7; perhaps TRBD2 as D (5 bases). The CDR3 runs to 15 residues. Per germline, CDR1 KGHSH and CDR2 LQKENI. The V end was cut by 3 bases, the J end by 6 bases, with 18 bases between. The CDR3 DNA is TGTGCCAGCTCACCCCTCGGAGCGGAAGGTTCCGAGCAGTACTTC. Residues: CASSPLGAEGSEQYF. Full variable domain (remainder filled in from reference TRBV18 and TRBJ2-7): NAGVMQNPRHLVRRRGQEARLRCSPMKGHSHVYWYRQLPEEGLKFMVYLQKENIIDESGMPKERFSAEFPKEGPSILRIQQVVRGDSAAYFCASSPLGAEGSEQYFGPGTRLTVT.

The chain recombines TRBV6-6 with TRBJ2-1, with a weak D call TRBD2 (5 bases). The V gene lost 7 bases and the J gene lost 5 bases, with 9 bases spanning the gap. CDR1 is MNHNY, CDR2 SVGAGI, per germline (reference sequence). The length of the CDR3 is 12 residues. In nucleotides, the CDR3 is TGTGCCAGCATCGGACTTAACAATGAGCAGTTCTTC. Encoded protein: CASIGLNNEQFF.

Only one count was recorded for this clone. The chain recombines TRBV5-1 with TRBJ2-5, with D possibly being TRBD2 (7 bases). CDR1 is SGHRS, CDR2 YFSETQ, per germline. The V end lost 3 bases, the J end lost 4 bases, and 19 bases lay between the germline ends. This CDR3 is 16 amino acids long. The CDR3 reads CASSYQVGGGGETQYF. DNA of the CDR3: TGCGCCAGCAGCTACCAAGTAGGGGGGGGCGGAGAGACCCAGTACTTC.

This clone was picked up a small number of times. The J gene is TRBJ1-1, the V gene TRBV6-6, with a weak D call TRBD1 (5 bases). Trimming shortened V by 6 bases and J by 3 bases, and 20 bases separated the two germline ends. Germline V gene data show CDR1 as MNHNY and CDR2 as SVGAGI (reference sequence). This CDR3 spans 16 amino acids. The CDR3 DNA reads TGTGCCAGCAGCCTCCTTCCGACAGCCACCTACACTGAAGCTTTCTTT. It is translated as CASSLLPTATYTEAFF.

CDR3 in amino acids: CASSFRRGVYNEQFF. Here the CDR3 DNA reads TGTGCCAGCAGTTTCCGACGGGGGGTCTACAATGAGCAGTTCTTC. The V and J genes are TRBV27 and TRBJ2-1; 7 bases align to TRBD2. CDR1 is MNHEY, CDR2 SMNVEV, per germline (reference sequence). The V and J ends lost 3 bases and 3 bases, in that order; junction bases with no gene match: 5. The CDR3 length is 15 residues.

The V call is TRBV7-8, the J call TRBJ2-7; D is unresolved. This CDR3 is 15 amino acids long. CDR1 and CDR2 (germline): SGHVS, FQNEAQ. Trimming pared 0 bases from V and 6 bases from J, leaving 15 bases between. In DNA, the CDR3 is TGTGCCAGCAGCTTAGCGGCGGATAGTACCTCCGAGCAGTACTTC. Its protein is CASSLAADSTSEQYF.

The genes are TRBV5-1 and TRBJ1-5, with 9 bases fitting TRBD1. V gave up 6 bases and J gave up 4 bases; unmatched junction bases: 8. CDR3 size: 15 residues. Germline loops: CDR1 SGHRS, CDR2 YFSETQ. In DNA form, the CDR3 reads TGCGCCAGCAAGCTGGGACAGGGAAATAATCAGCCCCAGCATTTT. The encoded protein is CASKLGQGNNQPQHF.

The J gene is TRBJ2-3, the V gene TRBV6-5; 7 bases agree with TRBD1. This CDR3 has 14 residues. V dropped 4 bases and J dropped 2; count of bases not matched to a gene: 3. Germline-derived CDR1 and CDR2 are MNHEY and SVGAGI. The CDR3 loop is CASSSGQLTDTQYF. DNA of the CDR3: TGTGCCAGCAGTTCGGGACAGCTCACAGATACGCAGTATTTT.

The CDR3 spells CATRGGGNTEAFF. CDR3 sequence (DNA): TGTGCCACCAGAGGTGGAGGGAACACTGAAGCTTTCTTT. The V and J genes are TRBV15 and TRBJ1-1; D ambiguous. The V end was cut by 6 bases, the J end by 1 base, with 9 bases between. Germline-derived CDR1 and CDR2 are LNHNV and YYDKDF (reference sequence). The CDR3 sequence is 13 residues long. The variable domain in full, with the rest retrieved from reference TRBV15 and TRBJ1-1, is DAMVIQNPRYQVTQFGKPVTLSCSQTLNHNVMYWYQQKSSQAPKLLFHYYDKDFNNEADTPDNFQSRRPNTSFCFLDIRSPGLGDTAMYLCATRGGGNTEAFFGQGTRLTVV.

The chain recombines TRBV6-1 with TRBJ1-4; 10 bases align to TRBD1. Germline CDR1 and CDR2: MNHNS and SASEGT. The CDR3 loop spans 16 amino acids. V trimming: 0 bases; J trimming: 11 bases; junction bases outside the gene matches: 9. CDR3: CASSEARQGAREKLFF. The CDR3 DNA reads TGTGCCAGCAGTGAAGCTCGACAGGGGGCGCGGGAGAAACTGTTTTTT.

The gene calls are TRBV7-2 and TRBJ2-7, with 12 bases that match TRBD2. Germline values: CDR1 SGHTA, CDR2 FQGNSA. Unmatched junction bases numbered 5, after V lost 5 bases and J lost 3 bases. The CDR3 runs to 15 residues. Here the CDR3 reads CASSRRLAGDYEQYF. CDR3 nucleotide sequence: TGTGCCAGCAGCCGCCGACTAGCGGGAGACTACGAGCAGTACTTC.

CDR3 coding DNA: TGTGCCAGTACCCGAATGAGTGGGACAGGCCCTAATTCACCCCTCCACTTT. It yields the protein CASTRMSGTGPNSPLHF. The chain recombines TRBV19 with TRBJ1-6, with 8 bases lining up with TRBD1. CDR3 length equals 17 residues. The V and J ends lost 7 bases and 6 bases, in that order; junction bases with no gene match: 14. The V gene's germline CDR1 is LNHDA and CDR2 SQIVND (reference sequence).

The chain couples TRBV6-1 to TRBJ2-5; 11 bases are shared with TRBD2. The J call may be mistaken, given a closer DNA end match to TRBJ2-7. CDR3 length equals 15 residues. Germline V lookup: CDR1 MNHNS, CDR2 SASEGT. The CDR3 DNA reads as TGTGCCAGCAGCCCTACTAGCGGGAGTTTCCACGAGCAGTACTTC. Amino acid sequence: CASSPTSGSFHEQYF.

The genes are TRBV28 and TRBJ2-7; 14 bases agree with TRBD2. There are 16 residues in the CDR3. J lost 5 bases, V lost 5 bases, and 8 bases had no gene match. Per germline, CDR1 MDHEN and CDR2 SYDVKM. CDR3 loop: CASSPRLAGGQNEQYF. CDR3 bases: TGTGCCAGCAGTCCCCGACTAGCGGGGGGGCAAAACGAGCAGTACTTC.

The chain employs TRBV28 and TRBJ2-7; TRBD2 matches 8 bases. Germline CDR1 and CDR2: MDHEN and SYDVKM. With V trimmed by 7 bases and J by 2 bases, 7 bases remained unmatched. The CDR3 contains 14 residues. The CDR3 sequence is CASTPGGTPYEQYF. In DNA, the CDR3 is TGTGCCAGCACCCCGGGGGGGACCCCCTACGAGCAGTACTTC. Together with reference TRBV28 and TRBJ2-7, the CDR3 gives the full variable domain: DVKVTQSSRYLVKRTGEKVFLECVQDMDHENMFWYRQDPGLGLRLIYFSYDVKMKEKGDIPEGYSVSREKKERFSLILESASTNQTSMYLCASTPGGTPYEQYFGPGTRLTVT.

This rearrangement joins TRBV15 to TRBJ2-1, with TRBD2 matching over 7 bases. Germline CDR1 reads LNHNV; CDR2 reads YYDKDF (reference sequence). This CDR3 spans 14 amino acids. Trimming at V came to 1 base and at J to 5 bases, leaving 2 bases not matched to a gene. CDR3 sequence (DNA): TGTGCCACCAGCAGAGCGGGGGGAAACAATGAGCAGTTCTTC. It translates to CATSRAGGNNEQFF.

The chain uses TRBV29-1 and TRBJ2-7, with D possibly TRBD2 on 5 matching bases. The CDR3 loop spans 12 amino acids. Germline lookup yields CDR1 SQVTM and CDR2 ANQGSEA. The germline V and J ends were trimmed by 4 bases and 6 bases, with 13 bases remaining between them. Written as DNA, the CDR3 is TGCAGCGTTGCCCGAGGGTCGGGCGAGCAGTACTTC. As protein: CSVARGSGEQYF.

The genes are TRBV19 and TRBJ2-1; 8 nucleotides agree with TRBD2. From germline, CDR1 is LNHDA and CDR2 SQIVND (reference sequence). The CDR3 has 21 residues. V lost 5 bases to trimming and J lost 0 bases; unmatched junction nucleotides: 21. CDR3 residues: CASSGAAGGGIAQGSYNEQFF. The CDR3 coding sequence is TGTGCCAGTAGTGGAGCGGCGGGGGGAGGGATCGCGCAAGGCTCCTACAATGAGCAGTTCTTC.